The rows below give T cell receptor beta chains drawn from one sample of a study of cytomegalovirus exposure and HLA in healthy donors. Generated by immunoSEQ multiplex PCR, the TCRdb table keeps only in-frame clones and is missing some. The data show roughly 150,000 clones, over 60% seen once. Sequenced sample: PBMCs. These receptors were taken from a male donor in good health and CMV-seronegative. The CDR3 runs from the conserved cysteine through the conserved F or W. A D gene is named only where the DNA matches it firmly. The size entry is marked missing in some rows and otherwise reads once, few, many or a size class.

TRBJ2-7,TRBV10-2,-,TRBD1,TGCGCCAGCAGGGAGGGACAGGGGAGCGCGTACGAGCAGTACTTC,CASREGQGSAYEQYF
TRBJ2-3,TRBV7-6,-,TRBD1,TGTGCCAGCAGCTTACTAGACAGGGACCCCACCACAGATACGCAGTATTTT,CASSLLDRDPTTDTQYF
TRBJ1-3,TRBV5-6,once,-,TGTGCCAGCAGCTTGGGACAGCCCTCTGGAAACACCATATATTTT,CASSLGQPSGNTIYF
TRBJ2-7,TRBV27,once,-,TGTGCCAGCAGTGAGACAGTGACCTACGAGCAGTACTTC,CASSETVTYEQYF
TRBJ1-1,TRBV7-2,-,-,TGTGCCAGCAGCTTAGGGCAGGGAGGATATTTCTTT,CASSLGQGGYFF
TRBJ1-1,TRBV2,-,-,TGTGCCAGCAGCGCCCAGGGGAACACTGAAGCTTTCTTT,CASSAQGNTEAFF
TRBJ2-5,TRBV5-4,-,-,TGTGCCAGCAGCGCCGGCGCTAGCTACGAGACCCAGTACTTC,CASSAGASYETQYF
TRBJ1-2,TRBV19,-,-,TGTGCCAGTAGTATAGCGGGCAGGGGTGGCTATGGCTACACCTTC,CASSIAGRGGYGYTF
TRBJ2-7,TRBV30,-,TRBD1,TGTGCCTGTCTCCGGGACAGGGGGTTCTACGAGCAGTACTTC,CACLRDRGFYEQYF
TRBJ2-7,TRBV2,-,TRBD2,TGTGCCAGCAGTGAAGGACTAGCGGGGGTCTCCTACGAGCAGTACTTC,CASSEGLAGVSYEQYF
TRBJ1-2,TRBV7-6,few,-,TGTGCCAGCAGCGGTGACAGAATCTATGGCTACACCTTC,CASSGDRIYGYTF
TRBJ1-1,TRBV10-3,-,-,TGTGCCATCAGTGAGCCGGACAGCCTGAACACTGAAGCTTTCTTT,CAISEPDSLNTEAFF
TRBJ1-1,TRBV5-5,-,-,TGTGCCAGCAGCTTAGAATGGCAGGGAGCTTTCTTT,CASSLEWQGAFF
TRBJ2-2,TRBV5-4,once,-,TGTGCCAGCAGCAAGGGAGGCCGGGAGCTGTTTTTT,CASSKGGRELFF
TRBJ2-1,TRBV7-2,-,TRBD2,TGTGCCAGCAGCTTAGTGACTAGCGGGAGTAATGAGCAGTTCTTC,CASSLVTSGSNEQFF
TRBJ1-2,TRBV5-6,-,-,TGTGCCAGCAGTGCGGGTCACTCCTTTAATGGCTACACCTTC,CASSAGHSFNGYTF
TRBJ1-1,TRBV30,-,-,TGTGCCTGGAGTGTACAACAATTGAACACTGAAGCTTTCTTT,CAWSVQQLNTEAFF
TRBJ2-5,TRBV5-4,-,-,TGTGCCAGCAGCTTGGAGAGGGTGGAGACCCAGTACTTC,CASSLERVETQYF